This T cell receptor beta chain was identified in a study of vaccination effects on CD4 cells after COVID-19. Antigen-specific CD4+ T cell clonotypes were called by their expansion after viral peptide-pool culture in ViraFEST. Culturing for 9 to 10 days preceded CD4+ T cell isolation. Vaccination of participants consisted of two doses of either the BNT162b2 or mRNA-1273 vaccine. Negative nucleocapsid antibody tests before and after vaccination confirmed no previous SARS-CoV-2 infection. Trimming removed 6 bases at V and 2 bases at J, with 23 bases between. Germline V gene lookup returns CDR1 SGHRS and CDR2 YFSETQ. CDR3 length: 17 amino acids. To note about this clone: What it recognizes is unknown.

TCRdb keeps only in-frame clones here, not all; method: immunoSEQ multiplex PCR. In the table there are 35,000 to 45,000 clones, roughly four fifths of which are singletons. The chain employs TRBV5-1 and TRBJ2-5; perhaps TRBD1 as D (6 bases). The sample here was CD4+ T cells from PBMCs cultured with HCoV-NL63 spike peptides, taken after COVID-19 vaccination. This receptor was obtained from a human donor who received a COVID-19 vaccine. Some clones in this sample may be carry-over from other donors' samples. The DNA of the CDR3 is TGCGCCAGCACCATTAGCCCAGCAGGGGTCCGGCAAGAGACCCAGTACTTC. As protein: CASTISPAGVRQETQYF. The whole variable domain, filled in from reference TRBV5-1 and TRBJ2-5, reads KAGVTQTPRYLIKTRGQQVTLSCSPISGHRSVSWYQQTPGQGLQFLFEYFSETQRNKGNFPGRFSGRQFSNSRSEMNVSTLELGDSALYLCASTISPAGVRQETQYFGPGTRLLVL.